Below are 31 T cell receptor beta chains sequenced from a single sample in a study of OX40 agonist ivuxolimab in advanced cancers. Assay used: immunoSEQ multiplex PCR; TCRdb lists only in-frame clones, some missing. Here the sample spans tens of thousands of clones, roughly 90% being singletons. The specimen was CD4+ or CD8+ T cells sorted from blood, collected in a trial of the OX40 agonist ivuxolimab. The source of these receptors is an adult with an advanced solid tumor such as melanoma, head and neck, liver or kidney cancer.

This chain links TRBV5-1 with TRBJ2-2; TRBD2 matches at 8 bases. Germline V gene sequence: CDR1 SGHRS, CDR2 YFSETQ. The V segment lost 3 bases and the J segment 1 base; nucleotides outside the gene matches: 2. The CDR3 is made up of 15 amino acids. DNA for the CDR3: TGCGCCAGCAGCTGGGGACTAGAGAACACCGGGGAGCTGTTTTTT. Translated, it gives CASSWGLENTGELFF.

The CDR3 coding sequence is TGTGCCAGTTGGTCCGACGGCATCTATGGCTACACCTTC. It translates to CASWSDGIYGYTF. V gene TRBV28 combines with J gene TRBJ1-2; D is undetermined. In germline, CDR1 is MDHEN, CDR2 SYDVKM. CDR3 length: 13 amino acids. V gave up 9 bases and J gave up 4 bases, with 15 bases separating them.

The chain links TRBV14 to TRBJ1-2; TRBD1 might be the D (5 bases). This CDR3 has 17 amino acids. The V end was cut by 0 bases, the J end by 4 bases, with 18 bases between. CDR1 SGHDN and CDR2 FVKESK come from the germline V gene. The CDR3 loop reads CASSQDLAQGRSYGYTF. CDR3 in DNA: TGTGCCAGCAGCCAAGATTTGGCCCAGGGCAGGAGCTATGGCTACACCTTC.

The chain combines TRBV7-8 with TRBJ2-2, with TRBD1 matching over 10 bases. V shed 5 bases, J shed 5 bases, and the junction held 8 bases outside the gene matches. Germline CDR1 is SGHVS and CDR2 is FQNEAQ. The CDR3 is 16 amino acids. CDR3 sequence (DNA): TGTGCCAGCAGCAAAAGGACAGGGGGGCTAACCGGGGAGCTGTTTTTT. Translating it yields CASSKRTGGLTGELFF.

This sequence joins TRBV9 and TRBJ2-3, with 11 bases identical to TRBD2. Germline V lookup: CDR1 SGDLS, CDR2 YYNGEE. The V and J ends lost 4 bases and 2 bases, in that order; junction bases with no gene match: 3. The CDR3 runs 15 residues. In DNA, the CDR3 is TGTGCCAGCAGCCTGACTAGCGGGGCCACAGATACGCAGTATTTT. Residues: CASSLTSGATDTQYF. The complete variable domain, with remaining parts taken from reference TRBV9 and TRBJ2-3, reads DSGVTQTPKHLITATGQRVTLRCSPRSGDLSVYWYQQSLDQGLQFLIQYYNGEERAKGNILERFSAQQFPDLHSELNLSSLELGDSALYFCASSLTSGATDTQYFGPGTRLTVL.

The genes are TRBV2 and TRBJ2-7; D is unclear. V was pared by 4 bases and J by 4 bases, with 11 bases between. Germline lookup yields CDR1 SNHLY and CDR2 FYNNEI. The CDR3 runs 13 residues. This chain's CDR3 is CASSGQLPYEQYF. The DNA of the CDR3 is TGTGCCAGCAGTGGCCAGCTCCCTTACGAGCAGTACTTC.

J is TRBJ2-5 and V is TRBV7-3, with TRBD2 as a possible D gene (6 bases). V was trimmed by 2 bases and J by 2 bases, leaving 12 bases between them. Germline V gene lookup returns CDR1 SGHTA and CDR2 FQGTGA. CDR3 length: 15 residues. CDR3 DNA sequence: TGTGCCAGCAGCTTATCTTCCGCGGGACAAGAGACCCAGTACTTC. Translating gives CASSLSSAGQETQYF.

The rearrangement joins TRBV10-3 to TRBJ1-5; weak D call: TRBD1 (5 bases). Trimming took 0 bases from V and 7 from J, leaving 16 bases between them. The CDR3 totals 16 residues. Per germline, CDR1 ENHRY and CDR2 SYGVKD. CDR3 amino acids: CAISESVGGRRQPQHF. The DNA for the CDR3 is TGTGCCATCAGTGAGTCGGTTGGGGGGAGGAGACAGCCCCAGCATTTT.

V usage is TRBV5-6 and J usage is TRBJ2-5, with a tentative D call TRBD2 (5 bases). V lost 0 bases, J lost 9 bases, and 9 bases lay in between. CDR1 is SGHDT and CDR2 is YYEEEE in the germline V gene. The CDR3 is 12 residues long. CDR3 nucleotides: TGTGCCAGCAGCTTGGTGGTGGGAGCCCAGTACTTC. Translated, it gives CASSLVVGAQYF.

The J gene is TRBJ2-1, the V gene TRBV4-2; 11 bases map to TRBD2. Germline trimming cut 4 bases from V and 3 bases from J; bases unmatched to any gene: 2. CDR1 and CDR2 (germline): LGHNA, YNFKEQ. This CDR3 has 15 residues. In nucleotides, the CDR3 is TGTGCCAGCAGCCCCACTAGCGGGAGCTACAATGAGCAGTTCTTC. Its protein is CASSPTSGSYNEQFF.

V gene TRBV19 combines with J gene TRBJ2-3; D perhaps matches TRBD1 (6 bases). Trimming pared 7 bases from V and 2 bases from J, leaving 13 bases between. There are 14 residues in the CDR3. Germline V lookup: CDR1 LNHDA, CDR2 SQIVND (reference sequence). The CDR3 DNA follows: TGTGCCAGTATCCCTACAGGGCACACAGATACGCAGTATTTT. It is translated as CASIPTGHTDTQYF.

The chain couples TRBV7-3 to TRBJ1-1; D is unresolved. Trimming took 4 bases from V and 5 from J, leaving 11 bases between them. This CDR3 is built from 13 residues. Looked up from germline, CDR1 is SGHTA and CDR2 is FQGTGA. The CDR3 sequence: CASSSMATTEAFF. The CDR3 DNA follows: TGTGCCAGCAGCTCAATGGCGACAACTGAAGCTTTCTTT.

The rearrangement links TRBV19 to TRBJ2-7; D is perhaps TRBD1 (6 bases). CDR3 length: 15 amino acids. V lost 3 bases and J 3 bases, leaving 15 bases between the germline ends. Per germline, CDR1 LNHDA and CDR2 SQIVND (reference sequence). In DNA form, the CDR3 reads TGTGCCAGTAGTATCCCCAGGGGTGGGAGCTACGAGCAGTACTTC. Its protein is CASSIPRGGSYEQYF.

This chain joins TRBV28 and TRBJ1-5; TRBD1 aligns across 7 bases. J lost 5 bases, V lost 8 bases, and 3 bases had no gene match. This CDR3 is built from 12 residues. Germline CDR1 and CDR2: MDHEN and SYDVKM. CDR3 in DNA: TGTGCCAGCGTTACAGGGGATCAGCCCCAGCATTTT. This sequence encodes CASVTGDQPQHF.

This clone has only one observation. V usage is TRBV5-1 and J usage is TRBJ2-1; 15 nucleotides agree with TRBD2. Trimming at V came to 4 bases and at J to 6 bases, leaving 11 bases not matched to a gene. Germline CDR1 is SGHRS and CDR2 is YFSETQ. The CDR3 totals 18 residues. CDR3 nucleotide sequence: TGCGCCAGCAGCGAGGGTGGGTGGACTAGCGGGAGGGGCAATGAGCAGTTCTTC. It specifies CASSEGGWTSGRGNEQFF.

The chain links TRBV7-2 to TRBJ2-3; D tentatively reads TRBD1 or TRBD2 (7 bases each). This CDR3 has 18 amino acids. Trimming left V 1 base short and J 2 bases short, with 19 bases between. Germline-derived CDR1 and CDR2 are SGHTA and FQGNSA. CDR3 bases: TGTGCCAGCAGCTTAGTGGCTTCAGCAGGGGGGGACACAGATACGCAGTATTTT. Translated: CASSLVASAGGDTDTQYF. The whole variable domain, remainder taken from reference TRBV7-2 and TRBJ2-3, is GAGVSQSPSNKVTEKGKDVELRCDPISGHTALYWYRQSLGQGLEFLIYFQGNSAPDKSGLPSDRFSAERTGGSVSTLTIQRTQQEDSAVYLCASSLVASAGGDTDTQYFGPGTRLTVL.

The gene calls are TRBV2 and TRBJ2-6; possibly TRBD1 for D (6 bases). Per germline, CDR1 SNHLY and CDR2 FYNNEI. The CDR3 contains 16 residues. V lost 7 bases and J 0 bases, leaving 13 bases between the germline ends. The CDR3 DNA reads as TGTGCCAGCACCGAGGACAGCCTCTCTGGGGCCAACGTCCTGACTTTC. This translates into CASTEDSLSGANVLTF.

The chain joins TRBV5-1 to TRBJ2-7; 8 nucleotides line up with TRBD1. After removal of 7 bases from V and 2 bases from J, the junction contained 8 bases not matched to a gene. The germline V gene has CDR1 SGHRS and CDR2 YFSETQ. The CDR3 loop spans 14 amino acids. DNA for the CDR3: TGCGCCAGCGGCAGCGACAGGGGAGCCTACGAGCAGTACTTC. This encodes CASGSDRGAYEQYF.

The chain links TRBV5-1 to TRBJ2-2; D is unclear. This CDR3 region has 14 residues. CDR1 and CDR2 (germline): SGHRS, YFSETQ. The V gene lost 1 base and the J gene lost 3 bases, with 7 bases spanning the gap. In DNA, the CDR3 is TGCGCCAGCAGCTTGACGGGTGACACCGGGGAGCTGTTTTTT. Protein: CASSLTGDTGELFF.

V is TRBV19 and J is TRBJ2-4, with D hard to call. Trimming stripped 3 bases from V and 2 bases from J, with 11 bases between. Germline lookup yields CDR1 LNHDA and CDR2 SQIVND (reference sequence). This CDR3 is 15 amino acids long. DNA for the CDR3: TGTGCCAGTAGTATGGTCCGTTTCTCCAAAAACATTCAGTACTTC. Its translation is CASSMVRFSKNIQYF.

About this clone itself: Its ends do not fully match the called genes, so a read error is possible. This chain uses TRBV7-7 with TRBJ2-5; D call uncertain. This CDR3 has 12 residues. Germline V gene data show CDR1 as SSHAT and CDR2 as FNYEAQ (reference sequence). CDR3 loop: CASSQDQETQYF. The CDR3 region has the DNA TGTGCTAGCAGCCAAGATCAAGAGACCCAGTACTTC.

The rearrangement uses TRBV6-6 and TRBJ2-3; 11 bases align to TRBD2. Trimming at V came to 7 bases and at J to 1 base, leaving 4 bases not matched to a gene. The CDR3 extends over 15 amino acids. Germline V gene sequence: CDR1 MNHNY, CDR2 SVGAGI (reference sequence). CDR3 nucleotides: TGTGCCAGCAAACCACTAGCGGGAGGCACAGATACGCAGTATTTT. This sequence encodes CASKPLAGGTDTQYF.

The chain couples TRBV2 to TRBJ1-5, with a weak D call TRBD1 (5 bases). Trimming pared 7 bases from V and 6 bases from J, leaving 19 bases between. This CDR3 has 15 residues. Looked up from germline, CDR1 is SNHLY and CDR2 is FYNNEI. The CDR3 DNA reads TGTGCCAGCACCCTGGATTCGGGGGGAGGTCAGCCCCAGCATTTT. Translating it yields CASTLDSGGGQPQHF.

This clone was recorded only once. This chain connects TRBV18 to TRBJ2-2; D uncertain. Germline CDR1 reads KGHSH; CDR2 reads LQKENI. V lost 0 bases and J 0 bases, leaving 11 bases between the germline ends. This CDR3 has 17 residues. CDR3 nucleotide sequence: TGTGCCAGCTCACCACCTTGGGCAGACGCGAACACCGGGGAGCTGTTTTTT. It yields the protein CASSPPWADANTGELFF.

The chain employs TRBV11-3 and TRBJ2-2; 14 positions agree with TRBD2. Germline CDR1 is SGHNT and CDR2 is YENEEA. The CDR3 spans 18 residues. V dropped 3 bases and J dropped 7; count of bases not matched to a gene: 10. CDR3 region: CASSLAGTSGSQGGELFF. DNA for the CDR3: TGTGCCAGCAGCTTGGCCGGGACTAGCGGGAGCCAAGGCGGGGAGCTGTTTTTT.

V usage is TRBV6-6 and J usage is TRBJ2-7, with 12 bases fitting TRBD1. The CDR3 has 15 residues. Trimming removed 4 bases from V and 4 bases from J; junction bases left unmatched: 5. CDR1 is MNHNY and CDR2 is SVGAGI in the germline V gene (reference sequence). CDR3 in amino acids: CASSWGQGARYEQYF. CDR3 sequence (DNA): TGTGCCAGCAGTTGGGGACAGGGGGCGAGGTACGAGCAGTACTTC.

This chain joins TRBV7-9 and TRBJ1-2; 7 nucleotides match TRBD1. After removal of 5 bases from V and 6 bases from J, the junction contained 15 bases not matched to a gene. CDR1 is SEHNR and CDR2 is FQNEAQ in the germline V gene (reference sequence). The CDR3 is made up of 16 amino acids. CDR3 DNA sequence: TGTGCCAGCAGCCCGGACAGGATCCTCGGCTGGCATGGCTACACCTTC. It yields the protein CASSPDRILGWHGYTF.

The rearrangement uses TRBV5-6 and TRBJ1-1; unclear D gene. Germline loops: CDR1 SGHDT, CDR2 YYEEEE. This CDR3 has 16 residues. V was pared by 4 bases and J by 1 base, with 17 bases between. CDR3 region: CASSVIPGRGNTEAFF. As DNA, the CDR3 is TGTGCCAGCAGCGTGATCCCCGGGCGCGGGAACACTGAAGCTTTCTTT. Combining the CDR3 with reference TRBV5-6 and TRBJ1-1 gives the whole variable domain DAGVTQSPTHLIKTRGQQVTLRCSPKSGHDTVSWYQQALGQGPQFIFQYYEEEERQRGNFPDRFSGHQFPNYSSELNVNALLLGDSALYLCASSVIPGRGNTEAFFGQGTRLTVV.

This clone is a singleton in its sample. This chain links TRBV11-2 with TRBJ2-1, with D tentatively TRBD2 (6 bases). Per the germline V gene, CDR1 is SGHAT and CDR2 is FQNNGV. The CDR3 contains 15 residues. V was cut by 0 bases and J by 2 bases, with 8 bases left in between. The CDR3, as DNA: TGTGCCAGCAGCTTAGAGCGGGGAACCTACAATGAGCAGTTCTTC. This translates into CASSLERGTYNEQFF.

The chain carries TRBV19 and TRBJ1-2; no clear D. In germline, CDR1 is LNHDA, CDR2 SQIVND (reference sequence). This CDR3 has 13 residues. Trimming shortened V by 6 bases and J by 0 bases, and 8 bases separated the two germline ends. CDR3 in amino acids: CASSILANYGYTF. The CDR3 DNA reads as TGTGCCAGTAGCATCTTAGCTAACTATGGCTACACCTTC.

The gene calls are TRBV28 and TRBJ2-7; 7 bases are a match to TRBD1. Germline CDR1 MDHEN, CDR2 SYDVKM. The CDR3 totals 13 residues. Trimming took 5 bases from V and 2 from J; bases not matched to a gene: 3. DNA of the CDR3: TGTGCCAGCAGTCCGGGACAGACCTACGAGCAGTACTTC. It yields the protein CASSPGQTYEQYF. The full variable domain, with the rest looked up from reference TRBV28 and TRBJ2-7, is DVKVTQSSRYLVKRTGEKVFLECVQDMDHENMFWYRQDPGLGLRLIYFSYDVKMKEKGDIPEGYSVSREKKERFSLILESASTNQTSMYLCASSPGQTYEQYFGPGTRLTVT.